This T cell receptor beta chain was documented in a study of T cells in lung cancer brain metastases (dated by TCRdb to the late 2010s). Background for the entire study: About 85% of the roughly 20 patients had a history of tobacco use, with a median of around 41 pack-years. The primary and brain metastasis specimens were acquired a median of roughly 350 days apart. In this study, the TCR beta CDR3 repertoires of fully resected primary non-small cell lung cancers were compared with those of paired brain metastases. A median age at first diagnosis of 45 to 60 years was recorded for the patients, of whom roughly 9 were male and some eleven were female. The average DNA integrity number was 3.8 in both primary and metastatic specimens, and the two sites did not differ significantly. Eighteen of the 20 patients received no interval therapy between primary and metastasis resection. A cohort of approximately 20 patients was included, from whom 40 specimens were contributed, with one primary lung lesion and one brain metastasis obtained from each patient. Here is what the overall study found, with its caveats: It was not possible to control for the effects of preoperative corticosteroids on T cell infiltration in brain metastases. Most clones were lesion-specific, with limited overlap between paired lesions (mean Morisita index around 0.2). In brain metastases, the ten most abundant clones accounted for a significantly larger fraction of the repertoire than in primaries, a finding that suggests clonal expansion. Significantly fewer unique productive clones were found in brain metastases than in paired primaries (median 1540 versus 4551). DNA fragmentation in the FFPE samples may have kept the complete infiltrating T cell repertoire from being retrieved.

Patients had resection either for delayed recurrence of a solitary brain metastasis or for synchronous oligometastatic disease. To avoid including cancers other than NSCLC, any patient with a history of multiple malignancies was excluded. Tumor areas were macrodissected from roughly 5 deparaffinized around 9.1 um unstained sections under guidance from marked H&E slides. All specimens were formalin-fixed and paraffin-embedded (FFPE). The AllPrep DNA/RNA FFPE Kit was used for extraction of genomic DNA. Reading from cysteine to phenylalanine, the CDR3 counts 14 amino acids. Only the CDR3 part of the read is kept: 42 bases, read in frame from the first base. The germline V end is reduced by 3 bases and the J end by 8 bases; junction bases left unmatched: 2. Sequences KGHSH (CDR1) and LQKENI (CDR2) are obtained from the germline V gene. Between roughly 2 and 4.92 ug genomic DNA was input per sample, with paired samples receiving equal DNA input. TCR beta libraries were constructed in two PCR steps with the immunoSEQ hsTCRbeta Kit, which uses multiplexed V and J gene primers. Pooled libraries with positive and negative controls were sequenced on an Illumina MiSeq using a 100-cycle paired-end protocol. For the original study's pipeline: The immunoSEQ vendor processed the raw data into normalized, annotated TCR beta repertoire reports. Richness was defined as unique clones by nucleotide sequence, with iChao1 and Efron-Thisted estimators extrapolating total richness. Paired lesions were characterized and compared using Pielou's evenness, Simpson's index, top-ten clone proportional abundance, and the Morisita overlap index. Imported from immuneACCESS, the table was reduced by TCRdb to in-frame sequences with V and J called. These copies leave out some clones; in studies compared against another copy, an unresolved V gene accounts for under half, and the cause of the remainder is not known. That table supplies the V and J calls and clone size; D and trimming were determined from the DNA. This sample has approximately 3,100 clones in its table, and over 75% of those were observed once. Jointly, the top ten make up approximately 7.7% of the sample.

Of note for this clone: The clone's antigen remains unknown. Base qualities are not at hand, and no much larger clone is one base apart.

The sequence is built from TRBV18 and TRBJ2-1, with 12 middle bases fitting TRBD2. The TCR comes from a woman aged 60 to 75 with non-small cell lung cancer. Sequencing was carried out using tumor tissue from the primary lung tumor. The label giving this sample's cell subset or site can be read as: primary lung cancer lesion. The DNA reads TGTGCCAGCTCACCGAGACTAGCGGGAGATGAGCAGTTCTTC. Translated, this is CASSPRLAGDEQFF.